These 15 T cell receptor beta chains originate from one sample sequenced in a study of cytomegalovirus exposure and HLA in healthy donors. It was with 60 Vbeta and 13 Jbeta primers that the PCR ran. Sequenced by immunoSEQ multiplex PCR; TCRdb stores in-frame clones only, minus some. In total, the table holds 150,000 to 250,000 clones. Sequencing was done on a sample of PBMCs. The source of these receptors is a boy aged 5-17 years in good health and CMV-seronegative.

The CDR3 DNA sequence: TGTGCCAGTAGTTTGGGACTAGCCCCAGATACGCAGTATTTT. Protein product: CASSLGLAPDTQYF. The chain links TRBV19 to TRBJ2-3; the match to TRBD2 covers 9 bases. Germline V gene sequence: CDR1 LNHDA, CDR2 SQIVND (reference sequence). Trimming cost V 5 bases and J 4 bases; bases outside gene matches: 4. This CDR3 region has 14 residues.

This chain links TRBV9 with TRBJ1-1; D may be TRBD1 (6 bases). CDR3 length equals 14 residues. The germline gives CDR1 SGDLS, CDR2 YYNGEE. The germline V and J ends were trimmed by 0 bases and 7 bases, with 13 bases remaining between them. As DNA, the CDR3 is TGTGCCAGCAGCGTAGTCGCAGGGACAATTGAAGCTTTCTTT. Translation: CASSVVAGTIEAFF.

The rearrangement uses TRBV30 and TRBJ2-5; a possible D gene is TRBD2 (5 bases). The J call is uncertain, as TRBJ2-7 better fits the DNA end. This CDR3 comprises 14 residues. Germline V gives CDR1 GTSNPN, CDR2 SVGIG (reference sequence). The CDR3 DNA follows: TGTGCCTGGAGTGTACTCGGGGAATCCTACGAGCAGTACTTC. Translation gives CAWSVLGESYEQYF.

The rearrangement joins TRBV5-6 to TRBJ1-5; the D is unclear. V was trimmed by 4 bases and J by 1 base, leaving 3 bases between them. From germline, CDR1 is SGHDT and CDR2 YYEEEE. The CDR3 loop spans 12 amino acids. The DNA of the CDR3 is TGTGCCAGCAGCCTAAGCAATCAGCCCCAGCATTTT. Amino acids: CASSLSNQPQHF.

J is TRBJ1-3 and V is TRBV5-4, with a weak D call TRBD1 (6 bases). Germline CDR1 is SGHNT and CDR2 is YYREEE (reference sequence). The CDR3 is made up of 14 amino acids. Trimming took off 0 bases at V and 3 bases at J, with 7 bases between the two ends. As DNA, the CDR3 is TGTGCCAGCAGCTTGGGACAGGTTGGAAACACCATATATTTT. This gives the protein CASSLGQVGNTIYF.

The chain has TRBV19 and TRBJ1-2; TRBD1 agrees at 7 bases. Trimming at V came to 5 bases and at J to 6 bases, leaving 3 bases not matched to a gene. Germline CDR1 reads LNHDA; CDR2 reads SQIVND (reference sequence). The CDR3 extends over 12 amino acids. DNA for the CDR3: TGTGCCAGTAGTCCCAGGGGGGATGGCTACACCTTC. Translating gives CASSPRGDGYTF.

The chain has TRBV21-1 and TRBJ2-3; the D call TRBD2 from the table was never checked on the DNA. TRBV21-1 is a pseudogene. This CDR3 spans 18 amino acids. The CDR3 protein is CASSNGRTDTPSTDTQYF. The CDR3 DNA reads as TGTGCCAGCAGCAACGGGAGGACAGATACTCCTAGCACAGATACGCAGTATTTT.

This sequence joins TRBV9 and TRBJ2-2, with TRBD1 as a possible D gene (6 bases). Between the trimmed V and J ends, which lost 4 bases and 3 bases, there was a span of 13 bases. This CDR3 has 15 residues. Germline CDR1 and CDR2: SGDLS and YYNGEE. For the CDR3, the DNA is TGTGCCAGCAGCAGCCGACAGGCGGACACCGGGGAGCTGTTTTTT. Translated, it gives CASSSRQADTGELFF.

In DNA, the CDR3 is TGTGCCAGCAGCTTAGGCGGTTTCTCTGGAAACACCATATATTTT. Its translation is CASSLGGFSGNTIYF. V usage is TRBV11-2 and J usage is TRBJ1-3; unclear D gene. This CDR3 has 15 residues. Germline V gene sequence: CDR1 SGHAT, CDR2 FQNNGV. Trimming removed 1 base at V and 0 bases at J, with 7 bases between.

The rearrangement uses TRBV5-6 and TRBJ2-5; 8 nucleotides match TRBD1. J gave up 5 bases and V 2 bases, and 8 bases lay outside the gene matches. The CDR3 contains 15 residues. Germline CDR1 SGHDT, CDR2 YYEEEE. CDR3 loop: CASSFVGQVYETQYF. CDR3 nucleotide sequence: TGTGCCAGCAGCTTCGTGGGACAGGTGTACGAGACCCAGTACTTC. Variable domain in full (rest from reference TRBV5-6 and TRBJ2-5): DAGVTQSPTHLIKTRGQQVTLRCSPKSGHDTVSWYQQALGQGPQFIFQYYEEEERQRGNFPDRFSGHQFPNYSSELNVNALLLGDSALYLCASSFVGQVYETQYFGPGTRLLVL.

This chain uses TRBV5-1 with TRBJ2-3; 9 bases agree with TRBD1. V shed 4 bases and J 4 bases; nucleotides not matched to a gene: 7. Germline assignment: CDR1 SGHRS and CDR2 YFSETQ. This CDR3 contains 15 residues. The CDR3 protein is CASSGETGGSDTQYF. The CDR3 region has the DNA TGCGCCAGCAGCGGAGAGACAGGGGGGTCAGATACGCAGTATTTT.

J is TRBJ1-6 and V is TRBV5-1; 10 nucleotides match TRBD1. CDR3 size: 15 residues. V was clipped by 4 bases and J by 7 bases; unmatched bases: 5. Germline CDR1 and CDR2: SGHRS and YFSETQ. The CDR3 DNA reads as TGCGCCAGCAGCGTTGAGGGACAGGGGAATTCACCCCTCCACTTT. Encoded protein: CASSVEGQGNSPLHF.

This CDR3 is CSVRFDGNEQYF. CDR3 DNA: TGCAGCGTTCGTTTTGATGGCAACGAGCAGTACTTC. The rearrangement links TRBV29-1 to TRBJ2-7, with unresolved D. V dropped 5 bases and J dropped 5 bases, with 13 bases sitting between them. In germline, CDR1 is SQVTM, CDR2 ANQGSEA. The CDR3 sequence is 12 residues long.

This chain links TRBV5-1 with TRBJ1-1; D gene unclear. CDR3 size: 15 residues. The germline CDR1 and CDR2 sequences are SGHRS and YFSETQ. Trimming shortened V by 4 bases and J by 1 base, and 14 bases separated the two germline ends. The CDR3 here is CASSLEAPSNTEAFF. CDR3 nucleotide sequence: TGCGCCAGCAGCCTGGAAGCCCCCTCGAACACTGAAGCTTTCTTT. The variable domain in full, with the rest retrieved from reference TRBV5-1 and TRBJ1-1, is KAGVTQTPRYLIKTRGQQVTLSCSPISGHRSVSWYQQTPGQGLQFLFEYFSETQRNKGNFPGRFSGRQFSNSRSEMNVSTLELGDSALYLCASSLEAPSNTEAFFGQGTRLTVV.

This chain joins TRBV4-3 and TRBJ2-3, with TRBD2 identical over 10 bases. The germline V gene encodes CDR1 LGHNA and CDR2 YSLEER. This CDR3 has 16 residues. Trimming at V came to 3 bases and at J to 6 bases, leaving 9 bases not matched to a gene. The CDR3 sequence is CASSHEPSGGSDTQYF. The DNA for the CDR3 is TGCGCCAGCAGCCACGAACCTAGCGGGGGATCCGATACGCAGTATTTT.